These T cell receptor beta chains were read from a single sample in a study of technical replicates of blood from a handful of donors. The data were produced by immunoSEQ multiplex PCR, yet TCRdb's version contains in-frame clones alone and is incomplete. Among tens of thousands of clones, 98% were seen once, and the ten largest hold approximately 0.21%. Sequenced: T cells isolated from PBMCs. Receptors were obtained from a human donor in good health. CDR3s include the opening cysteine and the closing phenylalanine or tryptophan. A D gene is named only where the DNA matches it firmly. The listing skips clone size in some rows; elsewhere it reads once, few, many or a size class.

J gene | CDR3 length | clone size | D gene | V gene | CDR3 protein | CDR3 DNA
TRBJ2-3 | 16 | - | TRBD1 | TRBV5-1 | CASSSEDRPHTDTQYF | TGCGCCAGCAGCTCAGAGGACAGGCCCCACACAGATACGCAGTATTTT
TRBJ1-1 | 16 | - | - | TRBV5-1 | CASSTGGAELGTEAFF | TGCGCCAGCAGCACCGGCGGGGCCGAACTGGGCACTGAAGCTTTCTTT
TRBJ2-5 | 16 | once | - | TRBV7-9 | CASSISNRVEGETQYF | TGTGCCAGCAGCATCTCTAACAGGGTAGAGGGAGAGACCCAGTACTTC
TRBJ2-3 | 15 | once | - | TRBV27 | CETRYKRDRTDTQYF | TGTGAAACGCGTTATAAACGGGATCGCACAGATACGCAGTATTTT
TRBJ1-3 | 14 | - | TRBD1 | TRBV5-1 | CASSLQGSGNTIYF | TGCGCCAGCAGCCTACAGGGGTCTGGAAACACCATATATTTT
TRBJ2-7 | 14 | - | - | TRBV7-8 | CASSLTQGRYEQYF | TGTGCCAGCAGCTTAACGCAGGGCAGGTACGAGCAGTACTTC
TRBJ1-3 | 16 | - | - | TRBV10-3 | CAISRNPGDSGNTIYF | TGTGCCATCAGCCGGAACCCAGGGGACTCTGGAAACACCATATATTTT
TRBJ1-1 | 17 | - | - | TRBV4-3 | CASSQVTRGRQNTEAFF | TGCGCCAGCAGCCAAGTAACCAGGGGCCGGCAGAACACTGAAGCTTTCTTT
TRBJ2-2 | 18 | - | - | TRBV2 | CASLKDRGVLKHTGELFF | TGTGCCAGCCTAAAAGATCGGGGAGTTCTTAAGCACACCGGGGAGCTGTTTTTT
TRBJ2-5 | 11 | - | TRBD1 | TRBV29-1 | CSDLTGTAQYF | TGCAGCGACCTGACAGGGACGGCCCAGTACTTC
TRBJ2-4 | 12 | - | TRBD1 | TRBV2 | CASRTGSNIQYF | TGTGCCAGCAGGACAGGGAGCAACATTCAGTACTTC
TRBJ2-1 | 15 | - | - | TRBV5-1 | CASSLERTQNNEQFF | TGCGCCAGCAGCTTGGAAAGGACACAAAACAATGAGCAGTTCTTC
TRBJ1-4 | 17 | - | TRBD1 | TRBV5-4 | CASSFGTGGEGNEKLFF | TGTGCCAGCAGCTTCGGGACAGGAGGCGAAGGGAATGAAAAACTGTTTTTT
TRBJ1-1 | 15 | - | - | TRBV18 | CASSPPDRLTNEAFF | TGTGCCAGCTCACCACCTGACAGATTAACAAACGAAGCTTTCTTT
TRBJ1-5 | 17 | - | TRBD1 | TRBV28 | CASSPFYGTDSNQPQHF | TGTGCCAGCAGTCCTTTCTACGGGACAGATAGCAATCAGCCCCAGCATTTT
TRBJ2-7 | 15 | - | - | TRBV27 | CASSPTGRISYEQYF | TGTGCCAGCAGCCCGACAGGACGGATAAGCTACGAGCAGTACTTC
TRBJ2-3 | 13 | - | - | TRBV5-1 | CASSLVVADTQYF | TGCGCCAGCAGCTTGGTAGTGGCAGATACGCAGTATTTT
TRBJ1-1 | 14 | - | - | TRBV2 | CASRFTGANTEAFF | TGTGCCAGCAGATTCACAGGAGCGAACACTGAAGCTTTCTTT
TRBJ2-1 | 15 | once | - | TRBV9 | CASSPDDLIRRKQFF | TGTGCCAGCAGCCCAGACGACCTCATACGGAGGAAGCAGTTCTTC